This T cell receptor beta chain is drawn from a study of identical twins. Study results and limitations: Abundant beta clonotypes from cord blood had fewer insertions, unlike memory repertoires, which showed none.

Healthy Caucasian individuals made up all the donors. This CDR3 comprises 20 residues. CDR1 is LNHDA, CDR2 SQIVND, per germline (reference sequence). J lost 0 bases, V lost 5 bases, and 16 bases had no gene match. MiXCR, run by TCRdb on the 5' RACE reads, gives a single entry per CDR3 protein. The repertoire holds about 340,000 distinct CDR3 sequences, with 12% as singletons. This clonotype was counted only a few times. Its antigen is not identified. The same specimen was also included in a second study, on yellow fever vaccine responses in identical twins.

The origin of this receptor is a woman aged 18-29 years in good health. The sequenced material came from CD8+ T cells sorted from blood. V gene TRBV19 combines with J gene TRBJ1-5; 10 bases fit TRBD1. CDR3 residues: CASSFSGQGPPQYSNQPQHF. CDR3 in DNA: TGTGCCAGTAGTTTTTCGGGACAGGGGCCCCCCCAATATAGCAATCAGCCCCAGCATTTT. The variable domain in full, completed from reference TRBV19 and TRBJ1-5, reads DGGITQSPKYLFRKEGQNVTLSCEQNLNHDAMYWYRQDPGQGLRLIYYSQIVNDFQKGDIAEGYSVSREKKESFPLTVTSAQKNPTAFYLCASSFSGQGPPQYSNQPQHFGDGTRLSIL.